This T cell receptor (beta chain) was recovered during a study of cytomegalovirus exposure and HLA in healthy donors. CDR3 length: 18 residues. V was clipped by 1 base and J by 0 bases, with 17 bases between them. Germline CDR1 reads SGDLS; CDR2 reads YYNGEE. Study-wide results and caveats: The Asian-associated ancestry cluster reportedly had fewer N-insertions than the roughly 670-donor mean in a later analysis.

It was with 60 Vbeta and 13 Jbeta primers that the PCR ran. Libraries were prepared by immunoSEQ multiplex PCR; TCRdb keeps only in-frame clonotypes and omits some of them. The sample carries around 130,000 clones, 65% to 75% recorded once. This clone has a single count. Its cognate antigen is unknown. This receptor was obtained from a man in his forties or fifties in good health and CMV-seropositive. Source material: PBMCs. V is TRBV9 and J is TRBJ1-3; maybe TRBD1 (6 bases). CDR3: CASSVNAGTHRSGNTIYF. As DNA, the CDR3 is TGTGCCAGCAGCGTAAATGCCGGGACACACCGCTCTGGAAACACCATATATTTT.